Listed here are 24 T cell receptor beta chains from one sample, sequenced in a study of shared clonotypes between healthy human individuals. Sequenced by immunoSEQ multiplex PCR; TCRdb stores in-frame clones only, minus some. This sample yields approximately 460,000 clones, of which approximately 80% are seen a single time; more than 10% belongs to the top ten. Sequenced: PBMCs. These receptors originate from a woman between 35 and 50 years old in good health. Some clones in this sample may be carry-over from other donors' samples.

This chain connects TRBV9 to TRBJ2-1, with D hard to call. Deletions cut 3 bases from V and 0 bases from J, with 16 bases between. Germline CDR1 and CDR2: SGDLS and YYNGEE. This CDR3 is built from 17 residues. CDR3 DNA sequence: TGTGCCAGCAGCGCCCCGATCAGGCCGAGCTCCTACAATGAGCAGTTCTTC. Translating it yields CASSAPIRPSSYNEQFF. The whole variable domain, remainder taken from reference TRBV9 and TRBJ2-1, is DSGVTQTPKHLITATGQRVTLRCSPRSGDLSVYWYQQSLDQGLQFLIQYYNGEERAKGNILERFSAQQFPDLHSELNLSSLELGDSALYFCASSAPIRPSSYNEQFFGPGTRLTVL.

The chain recombines TRBV7-2 with TRBJ2-7; D gene unclear. Germline V gene sequence: CDR1 SGHTA, CDR2 FQGNSA. Trimming shortened V by 1 base and J by 2 bases, and 12 bases separated the two germline ends. This CDR3 contains 15 residues. CDR3 sequence reads: CASSLGAYSAYEQYF. The CDR3, as DNA: TGTGCCAGCAGCTTAGGTGCCTATTCAGCCTACGAGCAGTACTTC.

In the case of this clone: A much larger clone lies a single base off, so this may be a read error. V is TRBV5-1 and J is TRBJ2-7; the D gene could be TRBD1 or TRBD2 (5 bases each). CDR1 is SGHRS, CDR2 YFSETQ, per germline. CDR3 length: 13 residues. The CDR3 sequence is CASSLEGTYEQHF. The CDR3 nucleotides read TGCGCCAGCAGCTTGGAAGGGACCTACGAGCAGCACTTC.

This rearrangement joins TRBV29-1 to TRBJ2-7, with D possibly TRBD1 on 7 matching bases. The CDR3 has 16 amino acids. Trimming removed 4 bases at V and 0 bases at J, with 19 bases between. Germline-derived CDR1 and CDR2 are SQVTM and ANQGSEA. The CDR3 nucleotides read TGCAGCGTTGGAGAGACAGGGAGTAGCGGCTCCTACGAGCAGTACTTC. Its protein is CSVGETGSSGSYEQYF.

The chain recombines TRBV29-1 with TRBJ2-7; D might be TRBD2 (6 bases). The CDR3 runs to 12 residues. Germline V gene data show CDR1 as SQVTM and CDR2 as ANQGSEA. V dropped 7 bases and J dropped 0 bases, with 10 bases sitting between them. Written as DNA, the CDR3 is TGCAGCGGCGGGGACGGCTCCTACGAGCAGTACTTC. It yields the protein CSGGDGSYEQYF.

Details on this clone: Since a much larger clone is just one base distant, this may be a read error. The genes are TRBV5-4 and TRBJ2-7, with TRBD1 matching 9 bases. Germline V gene lookup returns CDR1 SGHNT and CDR2 YYREEE (reference sequence). The CDR3 extends over 13 amino acids. Trimming cost V 5 bases and J 3 bases; bases outside gene matches: 3. The DNA for the CDR3 is TGTGCCAGCAGTTCGGACAGGGGCTACGAGCAGTACTTC. Translated, it gives CASSSDRGYEQYF.

This sequence joins TRBV4-1 and TRBJ2-7, with 9 bases lining up with TRBD2. V lost 1 base, J lost 4 bases, and 17 bases stayed unmatched. The germline V gene has CDR1 MGHRA and CDR2 YSYEKL. This CDR3 comprises 19 residues. The CDR3 DNA reads TGCGCCAGCAGCCAAGTCCTCCTCCCCCTAGCGGGAATGGAGTACGAGCAGTACTTC. Residues: CASSQVLLPLAGMEYEQYF.

This clone was seen only once. This chain joins TRBV9 and TRBJ2-2, with 8 nucleotides matching TRBD2. V lost 0 bases, J lost 0 bases, and 7 bases stayed unmatched. The V gene's germline CDR1 is SGDLS and CDR2 YYNGEE. The CDR3 extends over 18 amino acids. Written as DNA, the CDR3 is TGTGCCAGCAGCGTAGATCCAGCGGGAGTTTCGAACACCGGGGAGCTGTTTTTT. It translates to CASSVDPAGVSNTGELFF.

This chain connects TRBV9 to TRBJ2-6; 8 bases line up with TRBD1. Germline V lookup: CDR1 SGDLS, CDR2 YYNGEE. The CDR3 consists of 14 residues. With 5 bases clipped from V and 2 bases from J, the junction kept 0 bases outside the gene matches. CDR3 amino acids: CASRQGAGANVLTF. DNA of the CDR3: TGTGCCAGCAGACAGGGGGCTGGGGCCAACGTCCTGACTTTC.

In its sample, this clone was seen many times. The chain's CDR3 is CAASGRGLEQYF. The CDR3 DNA reads as TGTGCCGCCAGCGGGAGAGGCCTCGAGCAGTACTTC. V gene TRBV6-5 combines with J gene TRBJ2-7; 8 bases are shared with TRBD2. The CDR3 totals 12 residues. The V and J ends lost 11 bases and 6 bases, in that order; junction bases with no gene match: 9. The germline V gene encodes CDR1 MNHEY and CDR2 SVGAGI.

The rearrangement joins TRBV28 to TRBJ2-1, with D hard to call. The CDR3 contains 14 residues. CDR1 and CDR2 from the germline V gene are MDHEN and SYDVKM. V dropped 6 bases and J dropped 8 bases, with 17 bases sitting between them. The CDR3 DNA sequence: TGTGCCAGCAGGGCCCCCTTGAGGTACGATGAGCAGTTCTTC. Encoded protein: CASRAPLRYDEQFF.

The V gene is TRBV10-1, the J gene TRBJ2-1; TRBD1 aligns across 8 bases. CDR1 is WNHNN, CDR2 SYGVQD, per germline (reference sequence). V shed 5 bases, J shed 3 bases, and the junction held 6 bases outside the gene matches. The CDR3 runs to 15 residues. DNA of the CDR3: TGCGCCAGCAGTAGCGACAGGGGTTTCTACAATGAGCAGTTCTTC. Encoded protein: CASSSDRGFYNEQFF.

This clone was observed a handful of times. V usage is TRBV7-3 and J usage is TRBJ1-2, with TRBD1 as a possible D gene (5 bases). The CDR3 is made up of 15 amino acids. Germline values: CDR1 SGHTA, CDR2 FQGTGA. The V gene lost 3 bases and the J gene lost 4 bases, with 15 bases spanning the gap. Here the CDR3 DNA reads TGTGCCAGCAGCTTCATTGCAGGGCTGGTCTATGGCTACACCTTC. Translating it yields CASSFIAGLVYGYTF.

V is TRBV5-1 and J is TRBJ1-1, with D unclear. Trimming took 0 bases from V and 6 from J, leaving 6 bases between them. CDR3 length: 12 amino acids. The germline CDR1 and CDR2 sequences are SGHRS and YFSETQ. CDR3 sequence reads: CASSLGTSEAFF. The CDR3 coding sequence is TGCGCCAGCAGCTTGGGAACATCTGAAGCTTTCTTT.

The CDR3 DNA reads TGTGCCAGCAGTTTAGGCAGGGGGCCGGAGACCCAGTACTTC. Translated, it gives CASSLGRGPETQYF. The V call is TRBV28, the J call TRBJ2-5; the match to TRBD1 covers 8 bases. The CDR3 consists of 14 residues. Germline values: CDR1 MDHEN, CDR2 SYDVKM. V shed 2 bases, J shed 5 bases, and the junction held 4 bases outside the gene matches.

On this clone: This may stem from a read error, because a much larger clone lies one nucleotide away. Other nucleotide sequences from this sample produce the same CDR3. This rearrangement joins TRBV29-1 to TRBJ2-7; 9 bases align to TRBD1. This CDR3 region has 14 residues. Germline V gene lookup returns CDR1 SQVTM and CDR2 ANQGSEA. The chain's CDR3 is CSESRDRAAYEQYF. In DNA, the CDR3 is TGCAGCGAGAGCCGGGACAGGGCCGCCTACGAACAGTACTTC.

This clone was found once. J is TRBJ2-3 and V is TRBV11-2; D is ambiguous. V was clipped by 0 bases and J by 8 bases, with 9 bases between them. The CDR3 has 13 residues. CDR1 and CDR2 from the germline V gene are SGHAT and FQNNGV. For the CDR3, the DNA is TGTGCCAGCAGCTTAGAACGCGTGGTTACGCAGTATTTT. Protein product: CASSLERVVTQYF.

This chain links TRBV7-3 with TRBJ2-5, with unresolved D. The CDR3 consists of 13 residues. CDR1 is SGHTA and CDR2 is FQGTGA in the germline V gene. The V and J ends lost 5 bases and 0 bases respectively, with 7 bases between them. The CDR3: CASSTRNQETQYF. CDR3 bases: TGTGCCAGCAGCACCCGAAACCAAGAGACCCAGTACTTC.

The rearrangement uses TRBV7-9 and TRBJ1-2, with TRBD1 as a possible D gene (5 bases). V was clipped by 1 base and J by 4 bases, with 10 bases between them. This CDR3 spans 14 amino acids. The germline gives CDR1 SEHNR, CDR2 FQNEAQ (reference sequence). CDR3 DNA sequence: TGTGCCAGCAGCTTAGGCGACAGCCTCTATGGCTACACCTTC. Translating gives CASSLGDSLYGYTF.

V gene TRBV28 combines with J gene TRBJ1-2, with 7 bases identical to TRBD1. J was trimmed by 4 bases and V by 6 bases; bases with no gene match: 8. Germline assignment: CDR1 MDHEN and CDR2 SYDVKM. The CDR3 length is 14 residues. The CDR3 DNA sequence: TGTGCCAGCAGCCCACCGGGACAGCTCTATGGCTACACCTTC. It encodes CASSPPGQLYGYTF.

This clone has just one count. This sequence joins TRBV14 and TRBJ1-2; 12 positions match TRBD1. The CDR3 runs 16 residues. J gave up 7 bases and V 1 base, and 7 bases lay outside the gene matches. Germline V gene data show CDR1 as SGHDN and CDR2 as FVKESK. The CDR3 region is CASSQGGGQGAVGYTF. CDR3 DNA: TGTGCCAGCAGCCAAGGAGGGGGACAGGGGGCCGTTGGCTACACCTTC.

This chain joins TRBV14 and TRBJ2-1; D is ambiguous. Germline assignment: CDR1 SGHDN and CDR2 FVKESK. V lost 0 bases and J 0 bases, leaving 9 bases between the germline ends. The CDR3 covers 16 residues. The CDR3 region is CASSQEQRLSYNEQFF. As DNA, the CDR3 is TGTGCCAGCAGCCAAGAGCAGCGCCTCTCCTACAATGAGCAGTTCTTC.

The V call is TRBV28, the J call TRBJ1-1, with D tentatively TRBD1 (6 bases). CDR1 and CDR2 from the germline V gene are MDHEN and SYDVKM. V lost 5 bases and J lost 8, with 18 bases in between. The CDR3 spans 14 residues. The CDR3 coding sequence is TGTGCCAGCAGTCCCCCAGTGGGGGGCCGAGAAGCTTTCTTT. As protein: CASSPPVGGREAFF.

V usage is TRBV6-1 and J usage is TRBJ1-3; D gene ambiguous. The germline CDR1 and CDR2 sequences are MNHNS and SASEGT. V lost 0 bases and J lost 0, with 6 bases in between. This CDR3 region has 15 residues. This CDR3 reads CASSEAKGSGNTIYF. CDR3 sequence (DNA): TGTGCCAGCAGTGAAGCGAAGGGCTCTGGAAACACCATATATTTT.